The rows below give T cell receptor beta chains drawn from one sample of a study of response to subunit inactivated influenza vaccine. Each CDR3 protein is one row after TCRdb ran MiXCR on the RT-PCR reads. The sample has under 850,000 distinct CDR3 sequences, roughly 18% seen once; the top ten hold around 9.9%. This specimen consisted of PBMCs from blood, obtained about 5 days after vaccination. The receptors were sampled from a man aged 50 to 59 who received an inactivated influenza vaccine. The CDR3 runs from the conserved cysteine through the conserved F or W. Fields, in order: V gene, J gene, CDR3 protein.

v_call: TRBV4-2; j_call: TRBJ1-4; cdr3_aa: CASSQTGTGLLEKLFF
v_call: TRBV21-1; j_call: TRBJ2-7; cdr3_aa: CASSKEQCSYEQYF
v_call: TRBV18; j_call: TRBJ2-3; cdr3_aa: CASSPRTIQATDTQYF
v_call: TRBV14; j_call: TRBJ2-1; cdr3_aa: CASSPPGLAWNEQFF
v_call: TRBV7-2; j_call: TRBJ2-7; cdr3_aa: CASSLVPGTSEQYF
v_call: TRBV7-2; j_call: TRBJ2-7; cdr3_aa: CASSLGWGPAYEQYF
v_call: TRBV6-6; j_call: TRBJ1-1; cdr3_aa: CASTNTGAEAFF
v_call: TRBV29-1; j_call: TRBJ2-1; cdr3_aa: CSTGTSSYNEQFF
v_call: TRBV24-1; j_call: TRBJ2-5; cdr3_aa: CATSDLTTGGETQYF
v_call: TRBV7-6; j_call: TRBJ2-7; cdr3_aa: CASSLTSSGRAGEQYF
v_call: TRBV7-9; j_call: TRBJ2-1; cdr3_aa: CASSSSDLAGTDEQLF
v_call: TRBV9; j_call: TRBJ2-7; cdr3_aa: CASSPRTGLDEQYF
v_call: TRBV10-3; j_call: TRBJ2-7; cdr3_aa: CATGTGGVYEQYF
v_call: TRBV28; j_call: TRBJ1-2; cdr3_aa: CASSSGAPYGYTF
v_call: TRBV7-2; j_call: TRBJ2-5; cdr3_aa: CASSLNPGQQVTQYF
v_call: TRBV12-3/TRBV12-4; j_call: TRBJ2-3; cdr3_aa: CASSPGLAGGFTTDTQYF
v_call: TRBV2; j_call: TRBJ2-1; cdr3_aa: CASSEGLEGALGEQFF
v_call: TRBV27; j_call: TRBJ2-3; cdr3_aa: CASSPYGRATDTQYF
v_call: TRBV5-1; j_call: TRBJ2-1; cdr3_aa: CASSLVWGTGNEQFF
v_call: TRBV7-2; j_call: TRBJ2-7; cdr3_aa: CASSPVGGGPLYEQYF
v_call: TRBV7-3; j_call: TRBJ2-3; cdr3_aa: CASSRSAGSTDTQYF
v_call: TRBV28; j_call: TRBJ2-5; cdr3_aa: CASSLGRASGLQETQYF
v_call: TRBV6-2/TRBV6-3; j_call: TRBJ1-1; cdr3_aa: CASSYVGFEAFF
v_call: TRBV24-1; j_call: TRBJ2-1; cdr3_aa: CATSDPGLAGREQFF
v_call: TRBV20-1; j_call: TRBJ2-3; cdr3_aa: CSARGGLAGGADTQYF
v_call: TRBV28; j_call: TRBJ1-5; cdr3_aa: CASSLGQRYSNQPQHF
v_call: TRBV12-3/TRBV12-4; j_call: TRBJ1-2; cdr3_aa: CASSLAAGFGGYTF
v_call: TRBV5-5; j_call: TRBJ1-4; cdr3_aa: CASSFGPGGNEKLFF
v_call: TRBV5-5; j_call: TRBJ1-1; cdr3_aa: CASSFAFGTVNTEAFF
v_call: TRBV6-2/TRBV6-3; j_call: TRBJ2-1; cdr3_aa: CASSLDPFHSGRASYNEQFF
v_call: TRBV12-3/TRBV12-4; j_call: TRBJ2-1; cdr3_aa: CASSLRGGGEQFF
v_call: TRBV9; j_call: TRBJ2-5; cdr3_aa: CASSKSPGLEETQYF
v_call: TRBV4-3; j_call: TRBJ2-7; cdr3_aa: CASSQDIRYEQYF
v_call: TRBV5-1; j_call: TRBJ2-7; cdr3_aa: CASSIRDKPYEQYF
v_call: TRBV12-3/TRBV12-4; j_call: TRBJ1-1; cdr3_aa: CASSHAIGNTEAFF
v_call: TRBV5-5; j_call: TRBJ1-1; cdr3_aa: CASSRMQGVNTEAFF
v_call: TRBV5-6; j_call: TRBJ2-5; cdr3_aa: CASSRRGQETQYF
v_call: TRBV9; j_call: TRBJ2-5; cdr3_aa: CASSVGVAGHQETQYF
v_call: TRBV7-2; j_call: TRBJ1-6; cdr3_aa: CASSFNAVVGSPLHF
v_call: TRBV20-1; j_call: TRBJ1-2; cdr3_aa: CSSVDYRDNYGYTF
v_call: TRBV5-5; j_call: TRBJ2-7; cdr3_aa: CASSLRTGQREQYF
v_call: TRBV19; j_call: TRBJ2-1; cdr3_aa: CASRRRGLAGINEQFF
v_call: TRBV5-1; j_call: TRBJ2-5; cdr3_aa: CASSLEAPGRETQYF
v_call: TRBV3-1; j_call: TRBJ2-1; cdr3_aa: CASSQGQTNGEQFF
v_call: TRBV10-3; j_call: TRBJ2-1; cdr3_aa: CAIGGNEQFF
v_call: TRBV7-2; j_call: TRBJ2-5; cdr3_aa: CASSLGEAETQYF
v_call: TRBV20-1; j_call: TRBJ2-7; cdr3_aa: CSAATSGRPTYEQYF
v_call: TRBV12-5; j_call: TRBJ2-5; cdr3_aa: CASGLDVGTGSRVTQYF
v_call: TRBV29-1; j_call: TRBJ2-3; cdr3_aa: CSVAGQATDTQYF
v_call: TRBV5-1; j_call: TRBJ2-1; cdr3_aa: CASSWGYNEQFF